This TCR beta chain was retrieved from a study of blood T cell repertoires in COVID-19. V was pared by 3 bases and J by 2 bases, with 8 bases between. The CDR3 runs to 13 residues. Authors' analysis steps: Amplification of reference gene primers was used by the study to estimate nucleated cell counts. Clones were sequenced by immunoSEQ multiplex PCR, and TCRdb holds only the in-frame ones, with some missing. From that table come the V and J calls and clone size; the DNA was used to work out D and trimming. The repertoire holds 130,000 to 150,000 clones, 60% to 85% seen once, with roughly 2% in the top ten.

The sample was peripheral blood. The rearrangement uses TRBV12-3 or TRBV12-4 and TRBJ2-7, with D hard to call. The sequence derives from a woman aged 55-69 years with acute or convalescent COVID-19. This CDR3 reads CASSFSQTYEQYF. CDR3 nucleotide sequence: TGTGCCAGCAGTTTCAGTCAGACCTACGAGCAGTACTTC.